A selection of T cell receptor beta chains follows, all from one sample in a study of blood T cell repertoires in COVID-19. The method was immunoSEQ multiplex PCR; TCRdb's version includes in-frame clones alone and lacks a portion of them. The sample holds almost 200,000 clones, roughly nine tenths seen once. Sequenced input: peripheral blood. These receptors all come from a woman in her seventies with acute or convalescent COVID-19. Both conserved end residues are part of each CDR3. Fields, in order: J gene, V gene, CDR3 protein.

J gene: TRBJ1-2; V gene: TRBV5-4; CDR3 protein: CATTLGEGHYGYTF
J gene: TRBJ2-2; V gene: TRBV14; CDR3 protein: CASSLERRLAGLAGELFF
J gene: TRBJ2-3; V gene: TRBV4-3; CDR3 protein: CASSQTGGSSADTQYF
J gene: TRBJ1-2; V gene: TRBV3-1/TRBV3-2; CDR3 protein: CASSQVRSPYGYTF
J gene: TRBJ1-5; V gene: TRBV28; CDR3 protein: CASSLSGESNQPQHF
J gene: TRBJ1-2; V gene: TRBV5-4; CDR3 protein: CASSSTGLYGYTF
J gene: TRBJ1-1; V gene: TRBV14; CDR3 protein: CASSPYRTGGKTFF
J gene: TRBJ2-5; V gene: TRBV2; CDR3 protein: CASLMGLRETQYF
J gene: TRBJ2-7; V gene: TRBV6-5; CDR3 protein: CASGLRDSSYEQYF
J gene: TRBJ2-7; V gene: TRBV3-1/TRBV3-2; CDR3 protein: CASSLGRAGTYEQYF
J gene: TRBJ2-4; V gene: TRBV19; CDR3 protein: CASSSLSSLGTVKNIQYF
J gene: TRBJ2-1; V gene: TRBV6-5; CDR3 protein: CASSRPGQGVNEQFF
J gene: TRBJ2-2; V gene: TRBV5-6; CDR3 protein: CASSRTRVNTGELFF
J gene: TRBJ1-5; V gene: TRBV7-6; CDR3 protein: CASSQTDYSNQPQHF
J gene: TRBJ2-5; V gene: TRBV19; CDR3 protein: CASSISAGTQYF
J gene: TRBJ2-3; V gene: TRBV9; CDR3 protein: CASSNLSGRRVDTQYF
J gene: TRBJ2-7; V gene: TRBV7-2; CDR3 protein: CASSNRVGQGNEQYF
J gene: TRBJ1-3; V gene: TRBV7-9; CDR3 protein: CASSFYPGSGNTIYF
J gene: TRBJ2-1; V gene: TRBV24-1; CDR3 protein: CATGPYNEQFF
J gene: TRBJ2-7; V gene: TRBV28; CDR3 protein: CASSLRTSGALGEQYF
J gene: TRBJ1-2; V gene: TRBV19; CDR3 protein: CATMGGGYSGYTF
J gene: TRBJ2-7; V gene: TRBV6-5; CDR3 protein: CASSYQAGGWSYEQYF
J gene: TRBJ2-1; V gene: TRBV5-5; CDR3 protein: CASSLAGSSYNEQFF
J gene: TRBJ1-6; V gene: TRBV6-1; CDR3 protein: CASSEVTGVFNSPLHF
J gene: TRBJ1-3; V gene: TRBV7-2; CDR3 protein: CASSPGGLGNTIYF
J gene: TRBJ2-5; V gene: TRBV2; CDR3 protein: CASVLGRGATQETQYF
J gene: TRBJ1-1; V gene: TRBV18; CDR3 protein: CASSPRLNTEAFF
J gene: TRBJ1-4; V gene: TRBV5-6; CDR3 protein: CASSAADGQGVEKLFF
J gene: TRBJ1-2; V gene: TRBV5-6; CDR3 protein: CASSLVIGGQGGYTF
J gene: TRBJ2-6; V gene: TRBV10-3; CDR3 protein: CAISDGQAGANVLTF
J gene: TRBJ2-4; V gene: TRBV27; CDR3 protein: CASSFDGRTRAKNIQYF
J gene: TRBJ2-3; V gene: TRBV7-2; CDR3 protein: CASSLGGTSGRIRTDTQYF
J gene: TRBJ2-3; V gene: TRBV7-2; CDR3 protein: CASSFSGGGDTQYF
J gene: TRBJ2-7; V gene: TRBV9; CDR3 protein: CASSVDLGLGYEQYF
J gene: TRBJ1-1; V gene: TRBV18; CDR3 protein: CASSPGTASRMNTEAFF
J gene: TRBJ2-3; V gene: TRBV24-1; CDR3 protein: CATSDPGTDTQYF
J gene: TRBJ2-7; V gene: TRBV28; CDR3 protein: CASSYSSYEQYF
J gene: TRBJ2-1; V gene: TRBV4-1; CDR3 protein: CASSLHGGLGDEQFF
J gene: TRBJ2-1; V gene: TRBV6-2/TRBV6-3; CDR3 protein: CASSSPGQGAREQFF
J gene: TRBJ2-2; V gene: TRBV10-2; CDR3 protein: CASSLYTGELFF
J gene: TRBJ1-5; V gene: TRBV6-2/TRBV6-3; CDR3 protein: CASSLDRGWQPQHF
J gene: TRBJ1-2; V gene: TRBV12-3/TRBV12-4; CDR3 protein: CASSFIGVGGYTF
J gene: TRBJ2-7; V gene: TRBV7-2; CDR3 protein: CASSNHRETHEQYF
J gene: TRBJ2-7; V gene: TRBV6-2/TRBV6-3; CDR3 protein: CASSYGRMQGAGEQYF